Presented here are 9 T cell receptor beta chains from one specimen sequenced in a study of breast tumors, draining lymph nodes, adjacent tissues. Axillary draining lymph nodes of breast cancer patients supplied the node samples. MiXCR was run by TCRdb on the multiplex PCR reads, yielding one entry per CDR3 protein. The sample shows over 250,000 distinct CDR3 sequences, more than 30% of them seen only once. The specimen sequenced was axillary lymph node tissue. The source is a female donor with breast cancer. Some clones in this sample may be carry-over from other donors' samples.

Worth noting for this clonotype: Given a much more abundant clone one base away, this may be a read error. The V call is TRBV19, the J call TRBJ2-7; tentatively, D is TRBD2 (5 bases). The germline gives CDR1 LNHDA, CDR2 SQIVND (reference sequence). The CDR3 has 14 residues. CDR3 in DNA: TGTGCCCGTAGTATCCGGGGAGTGTCAGACGAGCAGTACTTC. Translation gives CARSIRGVSDEQYF.

V and J are TRBV7-2 and TRBJ2-2; 13 positions match TRBD2. V gave up 6 bases and J gave up 6 bases; unmatched junction bases: 19. CDR1 and CDR2 from the germline V gene are SGHTA and FQGNSA. This CDR3 region has 20 residues. CDR3 DNA sequence: TGTGCCAGCAGGCTAGCGACTAGCGGGAGGTATGATCAGGGGTCCGGGGAGCTGTTTTTT. Encoded protein: CASRLATSGRYDQGSGELFF.

Concerning this clonotype: No conserved phenylalanine or tryptophan ends this CDR3, so it is likely a read error. This chain connects TRBV29-1 to TRBJ1-4; the D gene is possibly TRBD1 (5 bases). Germline CDR1 is SQVTM and CDR2 is ANQGSEA. The CDR3 sequence is 13 residues long. The ends were cut back, 3 bases at V and 12 bases at J, with 17 bases in the middle. Here the CDR3 reads CSVEPGSGGELFL. The CDR3 DNA follows: TGCAGCGTTGAGCCGGGAAGTGGGGGAGAACTGTTTCTT.

This clonotype was detected only a few times. V is TRBV6-6 and J is TRBJ1-1; maybe TRBD1 (6 bases). Germline lookup yields CDR1 MNHNY and CDR2 SVGAGI (reference sequence). The CDR3 has 15 amino acids. Trimming pared 6 bases from V and 6 bases from J, leaving 20 bases between. The CDR3 DNA reads as TGTGCCAGCAGACCCAACACCGGGGGCAGTGCTGAAGCTTTCTTT. Translated: CASRPNTGGSAEAFF.

The sample holds many counts of this clonotype. The rearrangement joins TRBV24-1 to TRBJ2-7; TRBD1 might be the D (6 bases). The CDR3 spans 13 residues. From germline, CDR1 is KGHDR and CDR2 SFDVKD. Trimming removed 5 bases from V and 2 bases from J, with 9 bases in between. The CDR3 loop reads CATSGGQTYEQYF. The CDR3 DNA follows: TGTGCCACCAGTGGCGGACAGACCTACGAGCAGTACTTC.

This clonotype has a count of ten or more. The chain employs TRBV6-1 and TRBJ1-5; D is unresolved. The CDR3 spans 13 residues. V was pared by 7 bases and J by 7 bases, with 14 bases between. Per germline, CDR1 MNHNS and CDR2 SASEGT. In DNA form, the CDR3 reads TGTGCCAGCATGACAAGGACGGGACAGCCCCAGCATTTT. Its translation is CASMTRTGQPQHF.

This chain joins TRBV7-8 and TRBJ2-2; the match to TRBD2 covers 10 bases. Germline V gene sequence: CDR1 SGHVS, CDR2 FQNEAQ. The trim removed 6 bases at V and 4 bases at J, leaving 5 bases unmatched. The CDR3 runs 15 residues. The CDR3 region has the DNA TGTGCCAGCAGATCTAGCGGGAGTCCCACCGGGGAGCTGTTTTTT. This sequence encodes CASRSSGSPTGELFF.

A remark on this clonotype: A much larger clone is a single base away; this may be a read error. V usage is TRBV20-1 and J usage is TRBJ2-3; TRBD2 matches at 11 bases. This CDR3 is 17 amino acids long. With 3 bases clipped from V and 6 bases from J, the junction kept 14 bases outside the gene matches. The germline gives CDR1 DFQATT, CDR2 SNEGSKA (reference sequence). The CDR3 region has the DNA TGCAGTGCTAGTAAGACTAGCGGGACGGCGGGCAGGGATACGCAGTATTTT. It translates to CSASKTSGTAGRDTQYF.

This clonotype has at least ten counts. The V gene is TRBV19, the J gene TRBJ1-4; 10 bases align to TRBD1. The V segment lost 9 bases and the J segment 7 bases; nucleotides outside the gene matches: 5. The CDR3 sequence is 13 residues long. Germline-derived CDR1 and CDR2 are LNHDA and SQIVND (reference sequence). The CDR3, as DNA: TGTGCCAGCCTGGGGACAGGGGTTGAAAAACTGTTTTTT. It is translated as CASLGTGVEKLFF.